The sequence of this T cell receptor (beta chain) was determined in a study of cytomegalovirus exposure and HLA in healthy donors. Study-level results: In vitro assays verified that three CMV-associated chains recognized CMV antigens specifically. The authors later found HLA-associated TCR beta chains more clonally expanded than equally common others.

The primer mix had 60 Vbeta and 13 Jbeta primers. Using immunoSEQ multiplex PCR, the repertoire was profiled, and TCRdb retains in-frame clones only, with some absent. The table shows 59,000 or so clones, with about 77% occurring only once. This CDR3 spans 15 amino acids. CDR1 and CDR2 from the germline V gene are MDHEN and SYDVKM. Between the trimmed V and J ends, which lost 4 bases and 1 base, there was a span of 13 bases. On this clone itself: What it recognizes is unknown.

Sequencing input: PBMCs. This chain links TRBV28 with TRBJ1-1; D remains ambiguous. The receptor was isolated from a man aged 25 to 40 in good health and CMV-seropositive. CDR3 DNA: TGTGCCAGCAGTTCCCCCCCCGCGGGGAACACTGAAGCTTTCTTT. Protein product: CASSSPPAGNTEAFF.